These T cell receptor beta chains were read from a single sample in a study of T cells in localized non-small cell lung cancer. The data were produced by immunoSEQ multiplex PCR, yet TCRdb's version contains in-frame clones alone and is incomplete. The table lists roughly 31,000 clones, roughly nine tenths of them singletons. The material was peripheral blood, obtained before any cancer treatment. These receptors came from a woman aged 40 to 75 with stage I lung adenocarcinoma. Each CDR3 is given with its conserved first and last residue. Each record gives: V gene, J gene, clone size, D gene, CDR3 protein, CDR3 DNA. The D gene is left open where the match is weak. Only some rows state a clone size, as once, few, many or a class for expanded clones.

TRBV19	TRBJ2-3	NA	TRBD2	CASSRTSGGYTDTQYF	TGTGCCAGTAGCAGGACTAGCGGGGGGTATACAGATACGCAGTATTTT
TRBV19	TRBJ1-5	few	NA	CASRVRNQPQHF	TGTGCCAGTAGAGTAAGGAATCAGCCCCAGCATTTT
TRBV28	TRBJ1-5	NA	NA	CASSLEQGGNQPQHF	TGTGCCAGCAGTTTAGAACAGGGCGGCAATCAGCCCCAGCATTTT
TRBV4-2	TRBJ2-1	NA	NA	CASSQDPYNEQFF	TGTGCCAGCAGCCAAGACCCCTACAATGAGCAGTTCTTC
TRBV25-1	TRBJ2-7	NA	TRBD1	CASRTGGGEQYF	TGTGCCAGCAGGACAGGGGGCGGTGAGCAGTACTTC
TRBV7-2	TRBJ2-4	NA	NA	CASRKDIAKNIQYF	TGTGCCAGCAGAAAGGATATAGCCAAAAACATTCAGTACTTC
TRBV14	TRBJ2-1	NA	NA	CASSPRGGEQFF	TGTGCCAGCAGCCCAAGGGGGGGTGAGCAGTTCTTC
TRBV29-1	TRBJ2-7	NA	NA	CSVSDGRTYEQYF	TGCAGCGTGAGTGACGGGCGAACCTACGAGCAGTACTTC
TRBV6-4	TRBJ1-3	NA	NA	CASSDPQGSGNTIYF	TGTGCCAGCAGTGATCCTCAAGGCTCTGGAAACACCATATATTTT
TRBV6-6	TRBJ1-5	NA	NA	CASSYVRVRNQPQHF	TGTGCCAGCAGTTACGTGAGGGTTCGAAATCAGCCCCAGCATTTT
TRBV5-4	TRBJ1-6	NA	TRBD1	CASRLGGTASSPLHF	TGTGCCAGCAGGCTTGGTGGGACAGCAAGTTCACCCCTCCACTTT
TRBV6-5	TRBJ1-1	NA	TRBD1	CASSYSTWTGNTEAFF	TGTGCCAGCAGTTACTCGACTTGGACAGGGAACACTGAAGCTTTCTTT
TRBV4-3	TRBJ1-1	NA	NA	CASSQDSTNTEAFF	TGCGCCAGCAGCCAGGACAGTACGAACACTGAAGCTTTCTTT
TRBV27	TRBJ1-5	NA	TRBD1	CASSLSGTGNVQPQHF	TGTGCCAGCAGTTTATCGGGGACAGGGAACGTCCAGCCCCAGCATTTT
TRBV29-1	TRBJ2-5	NA	TRBD2	CSVTWTSQETQYF	TGCAGCGTAACTTGGACTAGTCAAGAGACCCAGTACTTC
TRBV4-1	TRBJ2-3	NA	TRBD1	CASRRQGMDGTDTQYF	TGCGCCAGCAGACGACAGGGAATGGATGGCACAGATACGCAGTATTTT